The rows below give T cell receptor beta chains drawn from one sample of a study of graft-versus-host responses after intestinal transplantation. No antigens are known for them. Sequencing used immunoSEQ multiplex PCR; TCRdb keeps in-frame clones, though not all of them. The data hold 84,000 or so clones, with 82% observed a single time. Sample: unstimulated CD4+ T cells sorted from spleen or lymph node cells, taken before intestinal transplant. The receptors shown here come from a human donor who received an intestinal transplant. Each CDR3 is given with its conserved first and last residue. D genes are given only for firm matches. A clone size is listed for some rows: how often the clone was seen (once, few, many), or a class if it is expanded.

D gene	CDR3 length	V gene	J gene	clone size	CDR3 protein	CDR3 DNA
NA	14	TRBV19	TRBJ2-7	NA	CASSMAQPIYEQYF	TGTGCCAGTAGTATGGCACAGCCTATCTACGAGCAGTACTTC
TRBD2	15	TRBV6-6	TRBJ2-7	NA	CASSYEGLAGYEQYF	TGTGCCAGCAGTTACGAGGGACTAGCGGGTTACGAGCAGTACTTC
TRBD1	14	TRBV6-5	TRBJ1-6	few	CASSRDRGLSPLHF	TGTGCCAGCAGTAGGGACAGGGGGCTTTCACCCCTCCACTTT
TRBD1	13	TRBV7-3	TRBJ2-5	NA	CASSSGQGETQYF	TGTGCCAGCAGCTCAGGACAGGGGGAGACCCAGTACTTC
NA	14	TRBV15	TRBJ2-5	NA	CATSNRRAGETQYF	TGTGCCACCAGCAACAGGAGGGCCGGTGAGACCCAGTACTTC
NA	13	TRBV6-5	TRBJ1-1	NA	CASRQGVNTEAFF	TGTGCCAGCAGGCAGGGTGTGAACACTGAAGCTTTCTTT
TRBD1	15	TRBV2	TRBJ2-2	NA	CASKRTGSPGGELFF	TGTGCCAGCAAACGGACAGGTTCTCCGGGCGGGGAGCTGTTTTTT
NA	14	TRBV2	TRBJ2-5	NA	CASSGGLPQADQYF	TGTGCCAGCAGTGGGGGACTCCCCCAGGCGGACCAGTACTTC
NA	11	TRBV25-1	TRBJ1-2	NA	CASSDSVGYTF	TGTGCCAGCAGTGACTCCGTGGGCTACACCTTC
TRBD1	16	TRBV5-1	TRBJ2-7	NA	CASSKRAGQGSHEQYF	TGCGCCAGCAGCAAGAGAGCGGGACAGGGGTCCCACGAGCAGTACTTC
NA	18	TRBV4-1	TRBJ2-3	NA	CASSQEQGAIAAQDTQYF	TGCGCCAGCAGCCAAGAACAAGGAGCGATCGCAGCACAAGATACGCAGTATTTT
NA	15	TRBV5-4	TRBJ1-2	NA	CASSLMGARNYGYTF	TGTGCCAGCAGCTTGATGGGGGCTAGGAACTATGGCTACACCTTC
TRBD2	18	TRBV28	TRBJ2-3	NA	CASTGLAGGISSTDTQYF	TGTGCCAGCACGGGCCTAGCGGGGGGCATTTCTAGCACAGATACGCAGTATTTT
NA	15	TRBV19	TRBJ1-1	few	CASIRARSGRTEAFF	TGTGCCAGTATAAGGGCGCGCTCTGGGAGGACTGAAGCTTTCTTT
TRBD2	16	TRBV18	TRBJ2-2	NA	CASSPPTSWNTGELFF	TGTGCCAGCTCACCACCGACTAGCTGGAACACCGGGGAGCTGTTTTTT
TRBD2	15	TRBV30	TRBJ2-1	NA	CACNGLAGGMYEQFF	TGTGCCTGTAACGGACTAGCGGGGGGGATGTATGAGCAGTTCTTC
NA	13	TRBV28	TRBJ2-7	once	CASRRKWTYEQYF	TGTGCCAGCAGGCGGAAATGGACCTACGAGCAGTACTTC
NA	13	TRBV5-1	TRBJ2-7	NA	CASSAGSAGEQYF	TGCGCCAGCAGCGCTGGGTCGGCGGGCGAGCAGTACTTC
TRBD1	13	TRBV29-1	TRBJ2-1	NA	CSGETGVGNEQFF	TGCAGCGGTGAGACAGGGGTGGGCAATGAGCAGTTCTTC
NA	15	TRBV11-2	TRBJ1-3	NA	CASSSLGSSGNTIYF	TGTGCCAGCAGCTCGCTGGGGAGCTCTGGAAACACCATATATTTT
NA	13	TRBV29-1	TRBJ2-1	NA	CSVAERIHNEQFF	TGCAGCGTCGCCGAGCGGATCCACAATGAGCAGTTCTTC
TRBD1	15	TRBV7-9	TRBJ2-1	NA	CASSPTGQIYNEQFF	TGTGCCAGCAGCCCGACGGGACAGATTTACAATGAGCAGTTCTTC
NA	16	TRBV28	TRBJ2-3	once	CASSTPAGAGTDTQYF	TGTGCCAGCAGCACTCCTGCGGGGGCGGGCACAGATACGCAGTATTTT
TRBD2	15	TRBV5-1	TRBJ2-3	few	CASSLDGGAKDTQYF	TGCGCCAGCAGCTTGGACGGGGGGGCCAAAGATACGCAGTATTTT
TRBD1	14	TRBV28	TRBJ1-2	once	CASTGQDMIGGYTF	TGTGCCAGCACGGGACAGGACATGATCGGGGGCTACACCTTC
NA	14	TRBV5-1	TRBJ2-3	NA	CASSFTGSTDTQYF	TGCGCCAGCAGCTTTACAGGGAGCACAGATACGCAGTATTTT
NA	13	TRBV6-1	TRBJ1-1	NA	CASSWQVNTEAFF	TGTGCCAGCAGCTGGCAGGTGAACACTGAAGCTTTCTTT
NA	15	TRBV4-1	TRBJ2-3	once	CASSQEGVGTDTQYF	TGCGCCAGCAGCCAGGAGGGAGTCGGCACAGATACGCAGTATTTT
NA	14	TRBV6-1	TRBJ2-7	NA	CASTEGGLTYEQYF	TGTGCCAGCACGGAGGGGGGGTTAACCTACGAGCAGTACTTC
NA	16	TRBV4-1	TRBJ2-1	NA	CASSPAGRSSYNEQFF	TGCGCCAGCAGCCCCGCGGGGCGCAGCTCCTACAATGAGCAGTTCTTC